This T cell receptor beta chain was obtained from a study of OX40 agonist ivuxolimab in advanced cancers. The protocol was immunoSEQ multiplex PCR, while the TCRdb copy is restricted to in-frame clones and leaves out a portion. The table lists about 67,000 clones, 80% to 95% of them singletons. V gave up 4 bases and J gave up 5 bases; unmatched junction bases: 5. The CDR3 spans 15 residues. Per germline, CDR1 MDHEN and CDR2 SYDVKM. This chain links TRBV28 with TRBJ2-2; TRBD1 matches at 9 bases. This specimen was CD4+ or CD8+ T cells sorted from blood, taken in a trial of the OX40 agonist ivuxolimab. The source of this sequence is an adult with an advanced solid tumor such as melanoma, head and neck, liver or kidney cancer. The CDR3 bases are TGTGCCAGCAGTTGGGACAGGGTCCCAACCGGGGAGCTGTTTTTT. Translation gives CASSWDRVPTGELFF.